This T cell receptor beta chain appears in the sequencing data of a study of PD-1 blockade in classical Hodgkin lymphoma. Germline CDR1 is SEHNR and CDR2 is FQNEAQ (reference sequence). CDR3 length: 14 amino acids. Trimming cost V 3 bases and J 7 bases, with 10 bases left between them. The assay was immunoSEQ multiplex PCR, and TCRdb's table has in-frame clones only and misses some. Among around 150,000 clones listed, nearly 80% were seen once. General observations from the study: Patients who responded completely had about the same baseline diversity as newly diagnosed patients. According to reports, newly diagnosed patients had lower baseline TCR diversity than healthy donors, and relapsed/refractory patients had lower baseline TCR diversity still.

To note about this clone: What it recognizes is unknown.

There was relapse after autologous stem cell transplantation in every patient, and there was variation in brentuximab vedotin exposure. The clonotype comes from a human donor with classical Hodgkin lymphoma. The source was peripheral blood mononuclear cells (PBMCs), collected before the second cycle of nivolumab. The chain combines TRBV7-9 with TRBJ1-6, with D possibly being TRBD1 (5 bases). CDR3 sequence reads: CASSLGLGNSPLHF. CDR3 DNA sequence: TGTGCCAGCAGCTTGGGACTGGGAAATTCACCCCTCCACTTT.